Presented here are 7 T cell receptor beta chains from one specimen sequenced in a study of shared clonotypes between healthy human individuals. CD45RO negativity and positive selection for CCR7 defined naive CD8 cells, a population that excluded terminally differentiated effector memory CD45RA+ cells. Assay: immunoSEQ multiplex PCR; the TCRdb copy retains only in-frame clones and omits some. The data contain 550,000 to 750,000 clones, around 92% of them singletons. The specimen was naive CD8+ T cells sorted from blood. The receptors stem from a young man in good health.

The rearrangement joins TRBV29-1 to TRBJ2-7; D is undetermined. Germline CDR1 SQVTM, CDR2 ANQGSEA. V lost 2 bases to trimming and J lost 2 bases, with 10 bases between them. The CDR3 spans 13 residues. The CDR3 spells CSVELETPYEQYF. CDR3 coding DNA: TGCAGCGTTGAACTAGAAACTCCCTACGAGCAGTACTTC.

The V and J genes are TRBV11-2 and TRBJ2-5; TRBD1 agrees at 8 bases. Germline CDR1 reads SGHAT; CDR2 reads FQNNGV. Trimming removed 1 base from V and 0 bases from J; junction bases left unmatched: 7. The CDR3 is 17 residues long. CDR3 in amino acids: CASSLVTQGADQETQYF. CDR3 coding DNA: TGTGCCAGCAGCTTAGTGACGCAGGGGGCTGACCAAGAGACCCAGTACTTC.

CDR3 in DNA: TGCGCCAGCAGCGCTACTAGCGGGAGACACAATGAGCAGTTCTTC. It is translated as CASSATSGRHNEQFF. V gene TRBV10-1 combines with J gene TRBJ2-1; 11 nucleotides agree with TRBD2. The germline CDR1 and CDR2 sequences are WNHNN and SYGVQD (reference sequence). This CDR3 region has 15 residues. V dropped 6 bases and J dropped 5; count of bases not matched to a gene: 6.

The rearrangement links TRBV13 to TRBJ2-1; D uncertain. Deletions cut 5 bases from V and 7 bases from J, with 9 bases between. This CDR3 contains 12 residues. Germline CDR1 reads PRHDT; CDR2 reads FYEKMQ (reference sequence). The CDR3 DNA is TGTGCCAGCAGCGCCATTAATAATGAGCAGTTCTTC. Its protein product is CASSAINNEQFF.

The gene calls are TRBV19 and TRBJ1-1; D unclear. Germline V gene data show CDR1 as LNHDA and CDR2 as SQIVND (reference sequence). V gave up 3 bases and J gave up 1 base, with 6 bases separating them. The CDR3 consists of 13 residues. CDR3: CASSITTNTEAFF. Here the CDR3 DNA reads TGTGCCAGTAGTATTACAACGAACACTGAAGCTTTCTTT.

The chain combines TRBV19 with TRBJ2-1; a weak D match, TRBD2 (6 bases). Trimming took 5 bases from V and 4 from J, leaving 15 bases between them. This CDR3 contains 15 residues. The germline CDR1 and CDR2 sequences are LNHDA and SQIVND (reference sequence). The CDR3 region is CASSPDDGGYNEQFF. The CDR3, as DNA: TGTGCCAGTAGTCCGGACGACGGAGGGTACAATGAGCAGTTCTTC. Using reference TRBV19 and TRBJ2-1 for the parts outside the CDR3, the full variable domain is DGGITQSPKYLFRKEGQNVTLSCEQNLNHDAMYWYRQDPGQGLRLIYYSQIVNDFQKGDIAEGYSVSREKKESFPLTVTSAQKNPTAFYLCASSPDDGGYNEQFFGPGTRLTVL.

V gene TRBV5-4 combines with J gene TRBJ1-5, with D unresolved. Trimming shortened V by 4 bases and J by 7 bases, and 12 bases separated the two germline ends. Germline CDR1 SGHNT, CDR2 YYREEE (reference sequence). The CDR3 contains 13 residues. CDR3 region: CASSLEVGQPQHF. Written as DNA, the CDR3 is TGTGCCAGCAGCCTAGAGGTCGGCCAGCCCCAGCATTTT. The variable domain in full, completed from reference TRBV5-4 and TRBJ1-5, reads ETGVTQSPTHLIKTRGQQVTLRCSSQSGHNTVSWYQQALGQGPQFIFQYYREEENGRGNFPPRFSGLQFPNYSSELNVNALELDDSALYLCASSLEVGQPQHFGDGTRLSIL.